The following is a TCR beta chain sequence with its context. V lost 6 bases, J lost 0 bases, and 3 bases stayed unmatched. CDR1 is MNHEY, CDR2 SVGAGI, per germline. CDR3 length: 15 amino acids. The data derive from a study of blood T cell repertoires in COVID-19. In the study overall: Sites across the United States, Italy and Spain contributed samples from acute and convalescent COVID-19. T cells, B-cell-depleted T cells, or PBMCs provided the cDNA or gDNA that served as material.

As handled by the study authors: Reference gene primer amplification yielded estimated nucleated cell counts. Only in-frame clones appear in the TCRdb table, and some are missing; sequencing was by immunoSEQ multiplex PCR. Clone size and V and J calls were adopted from that table, with D and trimming inferred from the DNA. Of tens of thousands of clones listed, 86% are singletons. The source of this sequence is a human donor in a cohort sampled during active COVID-19. Sample: peripheral blood. The rearrangement uses TRBV6-5 and TRBJ2-2; 8 bases match TRBD2. CDR3 nucleotides: TGTGCCAGCAGACGGACTAGCACGAACACCGGGGAGCTGTTTTTT. It yields the protein CASRRTSTNTGELFF.